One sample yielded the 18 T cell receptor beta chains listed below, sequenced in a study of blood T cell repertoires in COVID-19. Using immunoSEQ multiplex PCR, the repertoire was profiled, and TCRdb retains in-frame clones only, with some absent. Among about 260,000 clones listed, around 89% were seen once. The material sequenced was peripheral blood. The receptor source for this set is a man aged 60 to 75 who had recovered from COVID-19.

CDR3 nucleotide sequence: TGTGCCAGCTCACCGGACCCGGGACAGGTGAACACTGAAGCTTTCTTT. It is translated as CASSPDPGQVNTEAFF. The chain couples TRBV18 to TRBJ1-1, with 8 bases identical to TRBD1. The CDR3 consists of 16 residues. V shed 3 bases, J shed 0 bases, and the junction held 6 bases outside the gene matches. Per germline, CDR1 KGHSH and CDR2 LQKENI.

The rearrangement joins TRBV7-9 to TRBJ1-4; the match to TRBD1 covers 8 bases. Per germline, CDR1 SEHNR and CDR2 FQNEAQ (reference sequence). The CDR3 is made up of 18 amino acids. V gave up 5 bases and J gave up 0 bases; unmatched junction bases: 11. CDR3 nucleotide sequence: TGTGCCAGCAGCCCGGGACAGGCAAAATCTACAACTAATGAAAAACTGTTTTTT. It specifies CASSPGQAKSTTNEKLFF.

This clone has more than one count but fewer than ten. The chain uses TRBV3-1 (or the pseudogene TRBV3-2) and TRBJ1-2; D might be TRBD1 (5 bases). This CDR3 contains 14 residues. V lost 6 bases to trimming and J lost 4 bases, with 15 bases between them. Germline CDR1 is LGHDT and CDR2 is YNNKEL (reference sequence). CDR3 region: CASRASGLLYGYTF. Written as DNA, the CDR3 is TGTGCCAGCAGAGCCTCGGGACTCCTCTATGGCTACACCTTC.

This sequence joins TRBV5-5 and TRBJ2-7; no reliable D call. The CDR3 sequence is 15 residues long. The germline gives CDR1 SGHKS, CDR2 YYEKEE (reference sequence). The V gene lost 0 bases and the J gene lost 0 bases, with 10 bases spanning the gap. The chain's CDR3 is CASSLEAGGSYEQYF. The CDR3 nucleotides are TGTGCCAGCAGCTTGGAGGCAGGTGGCTCCTACGAGCAGTACTTC. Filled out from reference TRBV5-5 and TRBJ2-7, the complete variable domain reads DAGVTQSPTHLIKTRGQQVTLRCSPISGHKSVSWYQQVLGQGPQFIFQYYEKEERGRGNFPDRFSARQFPNYSSELNVNALLLGDSALYLCASSLEAGGSYEQYFGPGTRLTVT.

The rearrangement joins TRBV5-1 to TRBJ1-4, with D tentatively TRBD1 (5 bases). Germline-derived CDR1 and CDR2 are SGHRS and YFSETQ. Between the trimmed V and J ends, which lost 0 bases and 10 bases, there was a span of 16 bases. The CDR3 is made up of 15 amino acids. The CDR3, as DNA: TGCGCCAGCAGCTTGGAAACAGGCCTCAAGGGAAAACTGTTTTTT. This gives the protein CASSLETGLKGKLFF.

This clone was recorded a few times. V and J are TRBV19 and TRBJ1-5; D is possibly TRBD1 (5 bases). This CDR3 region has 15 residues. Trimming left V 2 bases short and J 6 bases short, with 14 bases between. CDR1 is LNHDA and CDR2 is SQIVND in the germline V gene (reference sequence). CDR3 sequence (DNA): TGTGCCAGTAGTATACAAACAGGTTTTTTTCAGCCCCAGCATTTT. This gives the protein CASSIQTGFFQPQHF. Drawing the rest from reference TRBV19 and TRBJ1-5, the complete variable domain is DGGITQSPKYLFRKEGQNVTLSCEQNLNHDAMYWYRQDPGQGLRLIYYSQIVNDFQKGDIAEGYSVSREKKESFPLTVTSAQKNPTAFYLCASSIQTGFFQPQHFGDGTRLSIL.

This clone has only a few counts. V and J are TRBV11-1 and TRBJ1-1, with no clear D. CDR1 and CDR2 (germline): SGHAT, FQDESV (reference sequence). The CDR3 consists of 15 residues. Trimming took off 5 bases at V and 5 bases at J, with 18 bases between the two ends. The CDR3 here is CASSPRERGRTEAFF. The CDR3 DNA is TGTGCCAGCAGCCCCCGTGAAAGAGGTCGGACTGAAGCTTTCTTT.

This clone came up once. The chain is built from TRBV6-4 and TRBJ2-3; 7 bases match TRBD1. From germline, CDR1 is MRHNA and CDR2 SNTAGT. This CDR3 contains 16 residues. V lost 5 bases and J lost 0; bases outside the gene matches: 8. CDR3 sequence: CASSRFGTASTDTQYF. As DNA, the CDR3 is TGTGCCAGCAGTCGATTCGGGACAGCTAGCACAGATACGCAGTATTTT.

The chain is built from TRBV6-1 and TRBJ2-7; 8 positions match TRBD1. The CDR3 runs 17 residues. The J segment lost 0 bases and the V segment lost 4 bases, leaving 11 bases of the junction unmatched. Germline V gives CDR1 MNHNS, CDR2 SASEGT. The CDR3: CASSATSGTGSSYEQYF. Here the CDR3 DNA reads TGTGCCAGCAGTGCCACATCCGGGACAGGAAGCTCCTACGAGCAGTACTTC.

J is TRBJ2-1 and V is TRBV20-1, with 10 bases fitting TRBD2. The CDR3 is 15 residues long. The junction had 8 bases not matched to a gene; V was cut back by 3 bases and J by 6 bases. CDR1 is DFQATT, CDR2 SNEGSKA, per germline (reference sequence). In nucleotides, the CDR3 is TGCAGTGCTAGTCTAGCGGGGGTTCCCCTCAATGAGCAGTTCTTC. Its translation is CSASLAGVPLNEQFF.

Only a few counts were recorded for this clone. The CDR3 spells CASSVRDRGLASPLHF. The DNA of the CDR3 is TGTGCCAGCAGTGTCCGGGACAGAGGCCTTGCGTCACCCCTCCACTTT. The rearrangement uses TRBV25-1 and TRBJ1-6; 7 bases line up with TRBD1. CDR1 and CDR2 (germline): MGHDK, SYGVNS. The length of the CDR3 is 16 residues. With V trimmed by 4 bases and J by 10 bases, 13 bases remained unmatched.

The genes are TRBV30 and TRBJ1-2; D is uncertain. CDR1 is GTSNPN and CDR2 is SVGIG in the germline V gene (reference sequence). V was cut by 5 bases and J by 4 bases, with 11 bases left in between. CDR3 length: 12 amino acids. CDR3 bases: TGTGCCTGGCGCTTACCGGGCTATGGCTACACCTTC. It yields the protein CAWRLPGYGYTF.

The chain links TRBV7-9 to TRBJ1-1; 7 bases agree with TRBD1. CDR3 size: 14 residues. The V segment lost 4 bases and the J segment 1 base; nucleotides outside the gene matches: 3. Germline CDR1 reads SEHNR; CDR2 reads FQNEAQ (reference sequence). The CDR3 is CASSWDRTNTEAFF. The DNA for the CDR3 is TGTGCCAGCAGCTGGGACAGAACGAACACTGAAGCTTTCTTT.

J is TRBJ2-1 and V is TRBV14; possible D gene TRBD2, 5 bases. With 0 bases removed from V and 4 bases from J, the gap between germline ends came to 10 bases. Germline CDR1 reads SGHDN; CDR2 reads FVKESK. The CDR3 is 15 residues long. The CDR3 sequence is CASSQDLGGYNEQFF. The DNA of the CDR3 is TGTGCCAGCAGCCAAGATCTAGGAGGTTACAATGAGCAGTTCTTC.

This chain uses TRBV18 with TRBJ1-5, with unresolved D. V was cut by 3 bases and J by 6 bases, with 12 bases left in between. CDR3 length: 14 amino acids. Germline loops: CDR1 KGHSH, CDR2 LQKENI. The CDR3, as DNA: TGTGCCAGCTCACCCGGGGATCGCGGTCAGCCCCAGCATTTT. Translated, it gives CASSPGDRGQPQHF. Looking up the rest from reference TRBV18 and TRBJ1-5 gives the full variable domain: NAGVMQNPRHLVRRRGQEARLRCSPMKGHSHVYWYRQLPEEGLKFMVYLQKENIIDESGMPKERFSAEFPKEGPSILRIQQVVRGDSAAYFCASSPGDRGQPQHFGDGTRLSIL.

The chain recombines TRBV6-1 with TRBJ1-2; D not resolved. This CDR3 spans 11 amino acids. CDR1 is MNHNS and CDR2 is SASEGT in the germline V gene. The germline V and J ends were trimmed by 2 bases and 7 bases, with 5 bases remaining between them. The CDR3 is CASSELAGYTF. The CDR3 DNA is TGTGCCAGCAGTGAATTGGCTGGCTACACCTTC.

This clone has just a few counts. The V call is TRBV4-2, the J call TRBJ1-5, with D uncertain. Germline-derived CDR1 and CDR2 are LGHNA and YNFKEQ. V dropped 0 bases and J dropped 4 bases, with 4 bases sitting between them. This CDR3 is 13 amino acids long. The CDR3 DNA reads TGTGCCAGCAGCCAAGAGGAGAATCAGCCCCAGCATTTT. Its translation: CASSQEENQPQHF.

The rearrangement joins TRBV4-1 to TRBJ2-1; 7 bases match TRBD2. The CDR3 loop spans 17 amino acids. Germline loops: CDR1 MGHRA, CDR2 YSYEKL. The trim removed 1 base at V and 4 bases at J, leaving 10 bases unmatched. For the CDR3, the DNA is TGCGCCAGCAGCCAAGTTACCTCGGGGGGACTTTACAATGAGCAGTTCTTC. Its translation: CASSQVTSGGLYNEQFF.